The 2 T cell receptor beta chains below come from one sample, sequenced in a study of radiotherapy plus CTLA-4 blockade in lung cancer. The protocol was immunoSEQ multiplex PCR, while the TCRdb copy is restricted to in-frame clones and leaves out a portion. The sample shows approximately 34,000 clones, roughly 71% of them seen only once. Sequenced here: peripheral blood, sampled from a patient treated with radiotherapy plus ipilimumab. Every receptor here comes from a human donor with non-small cell lung cancer who had stable disease on radiotherapy plus ipilimumab.

The rearrangement links TRBV5-4 to TRBJ1-2; D is perhaps TRBD1 (6 bases). This CDR3 is 15 amino acids long. V was pared by 1 base and J by 0 bases, with 10 bases between. The germline V gene encodes CDR1 SGHNT and CDR2 YYREEE (reference sequence). CDR3 sequence reads: CASSLLGQTNYGYTF. In DNA form, the CDR3 reads TGTGCCAGCAGCTTGCTTGGACAGACTAACTATGGCTACACCTTC. The variable domain in full, completed from reference TRBV5-4 and TRBJ1-2, reads ETGVTQSPTHLIKTRGQQVTLRCSSQSGHNTVSWYQQALGQGPQFIFQYYREEENGRGNFPPRFSGLQFPNYSSELNVNALELDDSALYLCASSLLGQTNYGYTFGSGTRLTVV.

The chain couples TRBV5-4 to TRBJ1-4; 9 bases fit TRBD1. The J segment lost 8 bases and the V segment lost 4 bases, leaving 6 bases of the junction unmatched. This CDR3 has 14 residues. Germline V lookup: CDR1 SGHNT, CDR2 YYREEE (reference sequence). The CDR3 spells CASSKGQGGEKLFF. The CDR3 DNA reads TGTGCCAGCAGCAAGGGACAGGGTGGCGAAAAACTGTTTTTT.